The 26 T cell receptor beta chains listed next were all sequenced from one sample in a study of PD-L1 blockade in urothelial cancer. The table came from immunoSEQ multiplex PCR; TCRdb's copy has only in-frame clones and leaves some out. The repertoire includes fewer than 40,000 clones, approximately 92% of them detected once, and roughly 8% sits in the top ten. The source was PBMCs, collected around atezolizumab (anti-PD-L1) treatment. The receptor source for this set is a man aged 70 or older with urothelial cancer.

The chain has TRBV28 and TRBJ2-7; possible D gene TRBD2, 5 bases. The CDR3 spans 18 residues. Germline V lookup: CDR1 MDHEN, CDR2 SYDVKM. Trimming took off 4 bases at V and 0 bases at J, with 22 bases between the two ends. DNA of the CDR3: TGTGCCAGCAGTTCCATGACTATCCGGAGAGGGCCCTCCTACGAGCAGTACTTC. Its protein product is CASSSMTIRRGPSYEQYF.

J is TRBJ2-5 and V is TRBV19; 12 bases agree with TRBD2. CDR3 length equals 17 residues. Germline V CDR1 and CDR2: LNHDA, SQIVND (reference sequence). V was pared by 1 base and J by 1 base, with 4 bases of the junction left unmatched. The CDR3 loop reads CASSIVPGLAGQETQYF. CDR3 DNA: TGTGCCAGTAGTATAGTGCCGGGACTAGCGGGCCAAGAGACCCAGTACTTC.

The chain couples TRBV28 to TRBJ1-3; D is uncertain. Trimming removed 8 bases from V and 0 bases from J, with 5 bases in between. From germline, CDR1 is MDHEN and CDR2 SYDVKM. The CDR3 sequence is 12 residues long. In DNA, the CDR3 is TGTGCCAGCCGTCTCTCTGGAAACACCATATATTTT. Its translation: CASRLSGNTIYF.

This chain connects TRBV28 to TRBJ1-2, with 7 nucleotides matching TRBD1. This CDR3 spans 12 amino acids. The ends lost 4 bases at V and 8 bases at J; junction bases unmatched: 4. CDR1 is MDHEN and CDR2 is SYDVKM in the germline V gene. The CDR3 spells CASSSGTVGYTF. DNA of the CDR3: TGTGCCAGCAGTTCCGGGACAGTGGGCTACACCTTC.

The chain joins TRBV4-1 to TRBJ1-1; D remains unclear. The V gene lost 0 bases and the J gene lost 5 bases, with 16 bases spanning the gap. The CDR3 has 16 amino acids. Germline-derived CDR1 and CDR2 are MGHRA and YSYEKL. The CDR3 sequence is CASSQDSRGSGTEAFF. The CDR3 DNA sequence: TGCGCCAGCAGCCAAGATAGCCGAGGGAGTGGGACTGAAGCTTTCTTT.

This clone was picked up one time. The chain couples TRBV7-3 to TRBJ2-1; TRBD2 matches 9 bases. V shed 3 bases, J shed 5 bases, and the junction held 5 bases outside the gene matches. Germline V gene sequence: CDR1 SGHTA, CDR2 FQGTGA. The CDR3 is 15 amino acids. As DNA, the CDR3 is TGTGCCAGCAGCTTCTCGGGACTAGCAAACAATGAGCAGTTCTTC. This translates into CASSFSGLANNEQFF.

The chain employs TRBV6-6 and TRBJ2-2; TRBD2 agrees at 8 bases. With 5 bases clipped from V and 1 base from J, the junction kept 6 bases outside the gene matches. CDR3 length: 16 amino acids. Germline V gene lookup returns CDR1 MNHNY and CDR2 SVGAGI (reference sequence). DNA for the CDR3: TGTGCCAGCAGTCAACCGGGACTAGAGAACACCGGGGAGCTGTTTTTT. This encodes CASSQPGLENTGELFF.

The rearrangement links TRBV27 to TRBJ2-2, with unresolved D. The CDR3 loop spans 13 amino acids. Germline CDR1 and CDR2: MNHEY and SMNVEV (reference sequence). V was pared by 3 bases and J by 6 bases, with 8 bases between. DNA of the CDR3: TGTGCCAGCAGTTTGCGTATCGCCGGGGAGCTGTTTTTT. Protein product: CASSLRIAGELFF.

V gene TRBV6-1 combines with J gene TRBJ2-5; possibly TRBD1 for D (6 bases). The ends were cut back, 10 bases at V and 4 bases at J, with 13 bases in the middle. The CDR3 has 12 amino acids. Germline CDR1 reads MNHNS; CDR2 reads SASEGT. The CDR3 nucleotides read TGTGCCACCCTGACAGGTGTAGAGACCCAGTACTTC. This translates into CATLTGVETQYF.

This chain links TRBV19 with TRBJ1-2; no reliable D call. V shed 5 bases and J shed 8 bases, with 15 bases lying between them. Germline V lookup: CDR1 LNHDA, CDR2 SQIVND (reference sequence). The CDR3 has 13 amino acids. The CDR3 nucleotides are TGTGCCAGTAGTTGGGAGATCCTGGGAGGCTACACCTTC. It encodes CASSWEILGGYTF. Full variable domain (missing parts from reference TRBV19 and TRBJ1-2): DGGITQSPKYLFRKEGQNVTLSCEQNLNHDAMYWYRQDPGQGLRLIYYSQIVNDFQKGDIAEGYSVSREKKESFPLTVTSAQKNPTAFYLCASSWEILGGYTFGSGTRLTVV.

The V and J genes are TRBV28 and TRBJ1-5, with D tentatively TRBD1 (5 bases). Germline V gene lookup returns CDR1 MDHEN and CDR2 SYDVKM. The V gene lost 7 bases and the J gene lost 0 bases, with 13 bases spanning the gap. CDR3 length: 15 amino acids. CDR3 in amino acids: CASTLGGDSNQPQHF. The CDR3 DNA follows: TGTGCCAGCACCCTGGGGGGGGATAGCAATCAGCCCCAGCATTTT. Based on the CDR3 plus reference TRBV28 and TRBJ1-5, the full variable domain is DVKVTQSSRYLVKRTGEKVFLECVQDMDHENMFWYRQDPGLGLRLIYFSYDVKMKEKGDIPEGYSVSREKKERFSLILESASTNQTSMYLCASTLGGDSNQPQHFGDGTRLSIL.

V usage is TRBV5-1 and J usage is TRBJ1-4; 9 nucleotides align to TRBD1. The CDR3 is made up of 14 amino acids. Germline CDR1 and CDR2: SGHRS and YFSETQ. The J segment lost 8 bases and the V segment lost 1 base, leaving 3 bases of the junction unmatched. CDR3 region: CASSLTGGGEKLFF. The DNA of the CDR3 is TGCGCCAGCAGCTTGACAGGGGGCGGAGAAAAACTGTTTTTT. Full variable domain (missing parts from reference TRBV5-1 and TRBJ1-4): KAGVTQTPRYLIKTRGQQVTLSCSPISGHRSVSWYQQTPGQGLQFLFEYFSETQRNKGNFPGRFSGRQFSNSRSEMNVSTLELGDSALYLCASSLTGGGEKLFFGSGTQLSVL.

V and J are TRBV5-1 and TRBJ2-7, with a weak D call TRBD2 (7 bases). The CDR3 totals 17 residues. The germline V gene encodes CDR1 SGHRS and CDR2 YFSETQ. Trimming took off 3 bases at V and 3 bases at J, with 22 bases between the two ends. This chain's CDR3 is CASSSPAVGGGNYEQYF. CDR3 nucleotide sequence: TGCGCCAGCAGCTCACCCGCGGTAGGGGGAGGGAACTACGAGCAGTACTTC.

This rearrangement joins TRBV27 to TRBJ2-3, with 9 bases aligning to TRBD1. In germline, CDR1 is MNHEY, CDR2 SMNVEV (reference sequence). V was clipped by 5 bases and J by 5 bases; unmatched bases: 8. The CDR3 length is 15 residues. The CDR3 sequence is CASSPGQGYGDTQYF. Written as DNA, the CDR3 is TGTGCCAGCAGTCCGGGACAGGGATATGGAGATACGCAGTATTTT.

The chain combines TRBV19 with TRBJ1-2; 8 positions match TRBD1. Trimming removed 3 bases from V and 5 bases from J; junction bases left unmatched: 17. The CDR3 contains 18 residues. Germline-derived CDR1 and CDR2 are LNHDA and SQIVND (reference sequence). In nucleotides, the CDR3 is TGTGCCAGTAGTATCACTCAGGGGGCCCCCTCACGGACATATGGCTACACCTTC. Residues: CASSITQGAPSRTYGYTF.

The rearrangement links TRBV9 to TRBJ2-1; 10 bases are a match to TRBD2. From germline, CDR1 is SGDLS and CDR2 YYNGEE. J was trimmed by 10 bases and V by 0 bases; bases with no gene match: 4. There are 14 residues in the CDR3. CDR3 DNA sequence: TGTGCCAGCAGCGTAGCTGGGACTAGCGACGAGCAGTTCTTC. It translates to CASSVAGTSDEQFF.

The CDR3 here is CASSIGWERQTSQPQHF. DNA of the CDR3: TGTGCCAGTAGTATAGGTTGGGAGAGGCAGACGAGTCAGCCCCAGCATTTT. The V gene is TRBV19, the J gene TRBJ1-5; D is undetermined. The CDR3 has 17 amino acids. In germline, CDR1 is LNHDA, CDR2 SQIVND (reference sequence). Trimming cost V 1 base and J 6 bases, with 19 bases left between them. Complete variable domain (other parts from reference TRBV19 and TRBJ1-5): DGGITQSPKYLFRKEGQNVTLSCEQNLNHDAMYWYRQDPGQGLRLIYYSQIVNDFQKGDIAEGYSVSREKKESFPLTVTSAQKNPTAFYLCASSIGWERQTSQPQHFGDGTRLSIL.

In its sample, this clone was seen once. V and J are TRBV27 and TRBJ2-5; 8 bases map to TRBD1. The CDR3 covers 14 residues. Per germline, CDR1 MNHEY and CDR2 SMNVEV (reference sequence). V dropped 2 bases and J dropped 4; count of bases not matched to a gene: 3. This CDR3 reads CASSLQGALETQYF. The CDR3 nucleotides are TGTGCCAGCAGTTTACAGGGGGCCTTAGAGACCCAGTACTTC.

The V gene is TRBV4-2, the J gene TRBJ2-1; 8 bases map to TRBD2. CDR3 size: 15 residues. V was clipped by 3 bases and J by 10 bases; unmatched bases: 11. CDR1 is LGHNA and CDR2 is YNFKEQ in the germline V gene. The chain's CDR3 is CASSQAGTSGGEQFF. The CDR3 DNA follows: TGTGCCAGCAGCCAGGCCGGGACTAGTGGTGGGGAGCAGTTCTTC.

The gene calls are TRBV5-4 and TRBJ2-7, with 13 bases matching TRBD2. The CDR3 length is 13 residues. Germline lookup yields CDR1 SGHNT and CDR2 YYREEE (reference sequence). Losses at the gene ends were 5 bases for V and 5 bases for J; bases not matched to a gene: 1. CDR3 sequence (DNA): TGTGCCAGCAGACTAGCGGGAGGGGACGAGCAGTACTTC. Residues: CASRLAGGDEQYF.

The chain combines TRBV5-1 with TRBJ1-1; D unresolved. This CDR3 spans 15 amino acids. Germline V gives CDR1 SGHRS, CDR2 YFSETQ. The V end lost 0 bases, the J end lost 5 bases, and 14 bases lay between the germline ends. CDR3 coding DNA: TGCGCCAGCAGCTTGGGACGAGGCATTAGGACTGAAGCTTTCTTT. Residues: CASSLGRGIRTEAFF. Variable domain in full (rest from reference TRBV5-1 and TRBJ1-1): KAGVTQTPRYLIKTRGQQVTLSCSPISGHRSVSWYQQTPGQGLQFLFEYFSETQRNKGNFPGRFSGRQFSNSRSEMNVSTLELGDSALYLCASSLGRGIRTEAFFGQGTRLTVV.

The chain combines TRBV21-1 with TRBJ2-3; TRBD1, as called in the table, went unchecked against the DNA. TRBV21-1 is a recognized pseudogene. The CDR3 consists of 11 residues. CDR3 residues: CASSTRDTQYF. The DNA for the CDR3 is TGTGCCAGCAGCACCAGAGATACGCAGTATTTT.

This clone has just one count. V gene TRBV7-2 combines with J gene TRBJ2-1; D is perhaps TRBD2 (6 bases). The V and J ends lost 1 base and 1 base respectively, with 14 bases between them. CDR1 is SGHTA and CDR2 is FQGNSA in the germline V gene. The CDR3 is made up of 17 amino acids. The CDR3 sequence: CASSLGAGGPSYNEQFF. CDR3 bases: TGTGCCAGCAGCTTAGGAGCGGGCGGGCCGTCCTACAATGAGCAGTTCTTC. Using reference TRBV7-2 and TRBJ2-1 for the parts outside the CDR3, the full variable domain is GAGVSQSPSNKVTEKGKDVELRCDPISGHTALYWYRQSLGQGLEFLIYFQGNSAPDKSGLPSDRFSAERTGGSVSTLTIQRTQQEDSAVYLCASSLGAGGPSYNEQFFGPGTRLTVL.

The chain combines TRBV4-2 with TRBJ2-7, with 12 bases matching TRBD2. V shed 5 bases and J 2 bases; nucleotides not matched to a gene: 10. Per the germline V gene, CDR1 is LGHNA and CDR2 is YNFKEQ. CDR3 length: 17 residues. For the CDR3, the DNA is TGTGCCAGCAGCTTGGACCTAGCGGGAGGGCCTACCTACGAGCAGTACTTC. This encodes CASSLDLAGGPTYEQYF.

A single count supports this clone. The chain links TRBV9 to TRBJ1-2; weak D call: TRBD1 (5 bases). The CDR3 is made up of 15 amino acids. The V end was cut by 3 bases, the J end by 8 bases, with 20 bases between. Germline loops: CDR1 SGDLS, CDR2 YYNGEE. The CDR3 nucleotides read TGTGCCAGCAGCGCCGGCGGGGCAGGAGGAGACGGCTACACCTTC. Protein: CASSAGGAGGDGYTF. The whole variable domain, remainder taken from reference TRBV9 and TRBJ1-2, is DSGVTQTPKHLITATGQRVTLRCSPRSGDLSVYWYQQSLDQGLQFLIQYYNGEERAKGNILERFSAQQFPDLHSELNLSSLELGDSALYFCASSAGGAGGDGYTFGSGTRLTVV.

The chain recombines TRBV5-1 with TRBJ2-2, with 9 positions matching TRBD2. The length of the CDR3 is 16 residues. Trimming at V came to 0 bases and at J to 7 bases, leaving 7 bases not matched to a gene. The V gene's germline CDR1 is SGHRS and CDR2 YFSETQ. The chain's CDR3 is CASSLGVAGAHGELFF. CDR3 DNA sequence: TGCGCCAGCAGCTTGGGGGTAGCGGGAGCGCACGGGGAGCTGTTTTTT. Combining the CDR3 with reference TRBV5-1 and TRBJ2-2 gives the whole variable domain KAGVTQTPRYLIKTRGQQVTLSCSPISGHRSVSWYQQTPGQGLQFLFEYFSETQRNKGNFPGRFSGRQFSNSRSEMNVSTLELGDSALYLCASSLGVAGAHGELFFGEGSRLTVL.